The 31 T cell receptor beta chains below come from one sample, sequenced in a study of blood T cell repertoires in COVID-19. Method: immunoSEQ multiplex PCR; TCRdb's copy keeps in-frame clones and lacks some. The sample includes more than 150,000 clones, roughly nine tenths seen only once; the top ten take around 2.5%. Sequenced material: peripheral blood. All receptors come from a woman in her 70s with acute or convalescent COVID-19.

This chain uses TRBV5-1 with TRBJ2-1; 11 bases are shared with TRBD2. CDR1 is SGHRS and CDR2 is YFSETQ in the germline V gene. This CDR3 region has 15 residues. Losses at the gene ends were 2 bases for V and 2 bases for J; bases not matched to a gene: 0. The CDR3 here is CASSLLAGAYNEQFF. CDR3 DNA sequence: TGCGCCAGCAGCTTACTAGCGGGGGCCTACAATGAGCAGTTCTTC.

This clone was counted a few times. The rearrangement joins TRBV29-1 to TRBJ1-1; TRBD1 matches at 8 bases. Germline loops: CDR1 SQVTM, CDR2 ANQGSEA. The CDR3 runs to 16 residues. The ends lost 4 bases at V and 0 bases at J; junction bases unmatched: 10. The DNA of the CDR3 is TGCAGCGTTGCGGGGGTAACAGGGGGGATGAACACTGAAGCTTTCTTT. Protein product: CSVAGVTGGMNTEAFF.

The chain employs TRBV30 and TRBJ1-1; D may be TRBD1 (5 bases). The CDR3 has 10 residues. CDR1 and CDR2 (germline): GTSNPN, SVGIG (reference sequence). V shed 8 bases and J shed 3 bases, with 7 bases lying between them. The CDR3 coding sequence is TGTGCCCTAGGGGACACTGAAGCTTTCTTT. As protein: CALGDTEAFF.

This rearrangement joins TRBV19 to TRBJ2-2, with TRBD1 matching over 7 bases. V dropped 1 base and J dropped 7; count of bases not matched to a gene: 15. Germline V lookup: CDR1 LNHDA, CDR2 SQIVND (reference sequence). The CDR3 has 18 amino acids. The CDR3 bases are TGTGCCAGTAGTATAGGCGGACAGGTTCCAGGCAATGGCGGGGAGCTGTTTTTT. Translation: CASSIGGQVPGNGGELFF.

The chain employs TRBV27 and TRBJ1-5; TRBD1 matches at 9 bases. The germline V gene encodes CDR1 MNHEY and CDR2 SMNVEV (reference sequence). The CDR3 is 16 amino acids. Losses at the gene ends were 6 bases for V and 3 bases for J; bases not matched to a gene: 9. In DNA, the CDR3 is TGTGCCAGCAGCCAAATCGGGACAGGGTCCAATCAGCCCCAGCATTTT. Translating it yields CASSQIGTGSNQPQHF.

CDR3 residues: CASSSGQGAGNEQFF. The CDR3 DNA is TGCGCCAGCAGCTCCGGACAGGGGGCGGGTAATGAGCAGTTCTTC. J is TRBJ2-1 and V is TRBV5-1, with 11 bases matching TRBD1. The length of the CDR3 is 15 residues. Germline V gene sequence: CDR1 SGHRS, CDR2 YFSETQ. The V segment lost 3 bases and the J segment 7 bases; nucleotides outside the gene matches: 6.

The CDR3 sequence is CASSLLPGQVNYGYTF. The CDR3 nucleotides read TGTGCCAGCAGCTTACTCCCGGGACAAGTAAACTATGGCTACACCTTC. This chain connects TRBV5-5 to TRBJ1-2; D is possibly TRBD1 (6 bases). This CDR3 region has 16 residues. Trimming left V 2 bases short and J 2 bases short, with 16 bases between. The V gene's germline CDR1 is SGHKS and CDR2 YYEKEE (reference sequence).

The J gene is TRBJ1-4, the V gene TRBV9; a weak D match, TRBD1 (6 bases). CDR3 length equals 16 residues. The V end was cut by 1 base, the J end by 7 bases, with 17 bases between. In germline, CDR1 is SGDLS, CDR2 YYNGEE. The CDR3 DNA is TGTGCCAGCAGCGTATTTGCAGGGGCCAAGGGTGAAAAACTGTTTTTT. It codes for CASSVFAGAKGEKLFF. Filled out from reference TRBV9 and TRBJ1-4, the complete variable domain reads DSGVTQTPKHLITATGQRVTLRCSPRSGDLSVYWYQQSLDQGLQFLIQYYNGEERAKGNILERFSAQQFPDLHSELNLSSLELGDSALYFCASSVFAGAKGEKLFFGSGTQLSVL.

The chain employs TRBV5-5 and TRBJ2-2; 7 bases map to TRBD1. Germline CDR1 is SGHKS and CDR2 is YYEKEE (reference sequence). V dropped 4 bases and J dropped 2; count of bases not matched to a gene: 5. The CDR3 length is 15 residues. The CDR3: CASSQRQGNTGELFF. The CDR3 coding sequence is TGTGCCAGCAGCCAACGACAGGGAAACACCGGGGAGCTGTTTTTT.

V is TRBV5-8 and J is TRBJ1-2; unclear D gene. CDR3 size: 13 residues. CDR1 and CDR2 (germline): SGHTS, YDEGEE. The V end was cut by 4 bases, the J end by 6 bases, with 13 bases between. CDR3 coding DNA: TGTGCCAGCAGCACCCACGCCGGTCATGGCTACACCTTC. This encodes CASSTHAGHGYTF.

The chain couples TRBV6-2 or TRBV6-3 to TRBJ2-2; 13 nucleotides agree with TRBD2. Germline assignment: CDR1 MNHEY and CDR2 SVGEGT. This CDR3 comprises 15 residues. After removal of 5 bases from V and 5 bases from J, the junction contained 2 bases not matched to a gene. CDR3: CASSTGLAGTGELFF. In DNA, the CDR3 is TGTGCCAGCAGTACGGGACTAGCGGGGACCGGGGAGCTGTTTTTT.

The CDR3 here is CASSLTGARGSYEQYF. The CDR3, as DNA: TGTGCCAGCAGCTTGACAGGGGCCAGGGGATCCTACGAGCAGTACTTC. The chain carries TRBV5-5 and TRBJ2-7; 7 nucleotides line up with TRBD1. With V trimmed by 1 base and J by 1 base, 8 bases remained unmatched. Germline values: CDR1 SGHKS, CDR2 YYEKEE (reference sequence). The CDR3 has 16 residues.

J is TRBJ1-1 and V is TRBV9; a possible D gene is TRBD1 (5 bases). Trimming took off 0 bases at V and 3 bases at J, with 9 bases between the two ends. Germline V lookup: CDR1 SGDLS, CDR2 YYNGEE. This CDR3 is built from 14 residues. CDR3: CASSVGGTDTEAFF. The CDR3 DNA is TGTGCCAGCAGCGTAGGCGGGACGGACACTGAAGCTTTCTTT.

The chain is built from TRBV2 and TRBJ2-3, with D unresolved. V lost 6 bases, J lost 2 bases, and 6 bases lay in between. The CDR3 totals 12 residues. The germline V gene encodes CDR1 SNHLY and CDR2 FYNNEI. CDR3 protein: CASRPDTDTQYF. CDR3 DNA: TGTGCCAGCAGGCCAGACACAGATACGCAGTATTTT.

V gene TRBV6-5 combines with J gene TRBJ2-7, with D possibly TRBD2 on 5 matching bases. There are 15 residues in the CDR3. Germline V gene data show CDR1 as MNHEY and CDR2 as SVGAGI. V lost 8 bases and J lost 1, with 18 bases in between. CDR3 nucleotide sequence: TGTGCCAGCGGTCTTACCTTTTCGGGATCCTACGAGCAGTACTTC. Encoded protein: CASGLTFSGSYEQYF.

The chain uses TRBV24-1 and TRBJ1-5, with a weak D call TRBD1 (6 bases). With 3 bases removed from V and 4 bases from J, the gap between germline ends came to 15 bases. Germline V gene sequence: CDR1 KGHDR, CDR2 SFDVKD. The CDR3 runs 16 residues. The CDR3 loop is CATSDGTGYGNQPQHF. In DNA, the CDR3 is TGTGCCACCAGTGATGGAACAGGGTACGGGAATCAGCCCCAGCATTTT.

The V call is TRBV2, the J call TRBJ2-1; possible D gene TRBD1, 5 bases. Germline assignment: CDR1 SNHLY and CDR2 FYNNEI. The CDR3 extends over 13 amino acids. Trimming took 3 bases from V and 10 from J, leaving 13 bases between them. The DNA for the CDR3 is TGTGCCAGCAGTGAGTGGGGCGCAAAGGAGCAGTTCTTC. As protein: CASSEWGAKEQFF.

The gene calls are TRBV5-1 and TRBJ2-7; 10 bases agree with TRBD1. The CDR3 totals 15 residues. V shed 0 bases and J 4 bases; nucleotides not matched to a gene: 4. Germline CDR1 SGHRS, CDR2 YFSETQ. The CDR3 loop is CASSLGGTGDYEQYF. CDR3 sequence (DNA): TGCGCCAGCAGCTTGGGCGGGACAGGGGATTACGAGCAGTACTTC.

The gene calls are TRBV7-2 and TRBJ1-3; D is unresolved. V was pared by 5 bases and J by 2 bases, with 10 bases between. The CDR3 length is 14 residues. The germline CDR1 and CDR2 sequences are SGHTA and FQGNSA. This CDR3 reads CASSPRVAGNTIYF. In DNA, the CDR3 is TGTGCCAGCAGCCCCCGCGTTGCTGGAAACACCATATATTTT.

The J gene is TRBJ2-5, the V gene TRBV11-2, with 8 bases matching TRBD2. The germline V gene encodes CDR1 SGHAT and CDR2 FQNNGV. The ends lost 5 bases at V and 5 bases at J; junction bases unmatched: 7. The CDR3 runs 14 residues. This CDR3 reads CASSPGGAVETQYF. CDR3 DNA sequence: TGTGCCAGCAGCCCCGGGGGGGCGGTCGAGACCCAGTACTTC.

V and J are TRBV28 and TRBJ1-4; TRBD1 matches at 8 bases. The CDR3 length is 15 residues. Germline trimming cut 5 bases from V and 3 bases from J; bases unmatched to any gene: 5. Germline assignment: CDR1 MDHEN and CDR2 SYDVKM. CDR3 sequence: CASSPQGAPNEKLFF. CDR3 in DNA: TGTGCCAGCAGTCCCCAGGGGGCCCCTAATGAAAAACTGTTTTTT.

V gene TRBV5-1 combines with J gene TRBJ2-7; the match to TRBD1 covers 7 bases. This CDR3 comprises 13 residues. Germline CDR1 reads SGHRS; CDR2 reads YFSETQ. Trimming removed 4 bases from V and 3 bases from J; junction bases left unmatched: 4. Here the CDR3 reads CASSQGQIYEQYF. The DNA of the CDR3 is TGCGCCAGCAGCCAGGGACAGATCTACGAGCAGTACTTC.

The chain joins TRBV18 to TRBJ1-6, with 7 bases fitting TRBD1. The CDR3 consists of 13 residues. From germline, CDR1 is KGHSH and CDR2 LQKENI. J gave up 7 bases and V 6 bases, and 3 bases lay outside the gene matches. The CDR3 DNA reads TGTGCCAGCTCCCGGGACAGCAATTCACCCCTCCACTTT. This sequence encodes CASSRDSNSPLHF.

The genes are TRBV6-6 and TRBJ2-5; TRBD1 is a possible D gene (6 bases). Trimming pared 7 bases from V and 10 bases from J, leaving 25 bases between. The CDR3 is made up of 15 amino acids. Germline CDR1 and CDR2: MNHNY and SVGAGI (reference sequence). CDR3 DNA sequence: TGTGCCAGCACCCCCTGGACGGTCCCGGCAGGGGACCAGTACTTC. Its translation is CASTPWTVPAGDQYF.

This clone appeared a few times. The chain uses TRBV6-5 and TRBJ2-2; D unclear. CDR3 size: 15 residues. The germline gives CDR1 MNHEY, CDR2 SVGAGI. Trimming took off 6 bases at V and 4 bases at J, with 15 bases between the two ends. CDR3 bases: TGTGCCAGCAGAGCCCTCTATCGTGGCACCGGGGAGCTGTTTTTT. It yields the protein CASRALYRGTGELFF.

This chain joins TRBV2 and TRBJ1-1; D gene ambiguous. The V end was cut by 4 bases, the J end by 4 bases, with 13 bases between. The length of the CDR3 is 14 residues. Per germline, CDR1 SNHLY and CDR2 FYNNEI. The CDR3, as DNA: TGTGCCAGCAGTGTTGGGAGGGTAGGCACTGAAGCTTTCTTT. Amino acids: CASSVGRVGTEAFF.

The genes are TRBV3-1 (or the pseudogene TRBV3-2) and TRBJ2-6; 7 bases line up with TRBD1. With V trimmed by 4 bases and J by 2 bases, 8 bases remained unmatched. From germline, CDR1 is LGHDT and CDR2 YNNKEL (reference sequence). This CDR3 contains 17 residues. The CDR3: CASSPSLGQAGANVLTF. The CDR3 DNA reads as TGTGCCAGCAGCCCGTCCCTAGGACAGGCTGGGGCCAACGTCCTGACTTTC.

The CDR3 reads CASRRGLAGGETQYF. The CDR3 DNA sequence: TGTGCCAGTAGGAGGGGACTGGCGGGGGGGGAGACCCAGTACTTC. The genes are TRBV19 and TRBJ2-5; TRBD2 matches 9 bases. There are 15 residues in the CDR3. Germline V lookup: CDR1 LNHDA, CDR2 SQIVND (reference sequence). J was trimmed by 5 bases and V by 6 bases; bases with no gene match: 10.

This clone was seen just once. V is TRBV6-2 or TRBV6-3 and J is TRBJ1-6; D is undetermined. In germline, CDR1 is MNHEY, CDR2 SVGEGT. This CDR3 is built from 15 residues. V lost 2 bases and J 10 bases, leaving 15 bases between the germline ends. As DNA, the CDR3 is TGTGCCAGCAGTTACGAGGATACCTCGAGGTCACCCCTCCACTTT. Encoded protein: CASSYEDTSRSPLHF.

The CDR3 here is CAISDSDRGYQPQHF. CDR3 coding DNA: TGTGCCATCAGTGACTCGGACAGGGGGTATCAGCCCCAGCATTTT. The chain carries TRBV10-3 and TRBJ1-5; 10 bases are shared with TRBD1. The germline CDR1 and CDR2 sequences are ENHRY and SYGVKD. The length of the CDR3 is 15 residues. V trimming: 3 bases; J trimming: 5 bases; junction bases outside the gene matches: 4.

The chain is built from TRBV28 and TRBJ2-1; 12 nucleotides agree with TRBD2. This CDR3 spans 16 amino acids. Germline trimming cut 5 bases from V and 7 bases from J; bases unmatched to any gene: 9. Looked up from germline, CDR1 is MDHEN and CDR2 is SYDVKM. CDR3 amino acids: CASSPKRTSGENEQFF. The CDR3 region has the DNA TGTGCCAGCAGTCCGAAGAGGACTAGCGGGGAGAATGAGCAGTTCTTC.